The 7 T cell receptor beta chains given below trace back to one sample, sequenced in a study of cytomegalovirus exposure and HLA in healthy donors (TCRdb year 2017). Libraries were prepared through the immunoSEQ multiplex PCR assay. TCRdb re-hosts the immuneACCESS table, in-frame sequences only. Its copies lack some clones; in the studies checked, an unresolved V gene accounts for under half of them, and the cause for the rest is not known. In all, the sample holds over 50,000 clones, and 80% to 95% of those were seen once. Roughly 5% of the sample lies in the top ten. Sequenced: PBMCs. These receptors were collected from a man younger than 35 in good health and CMV-seropositive.

The CDR3 DNA follows: TGTGCCAGTAGAACGGGGGGCAGGGCTAACATTCAGTACTTC. This sequence encodes CASRTGGRANIQYF. This rearrangement joins TRBV19 to TRBJ2-4; perhaps TRBD2 as D (7 bases). Germline values: CDR1 LNHDA, CDR2 SQIVND (reference sequence). Between the trimmed V and J ends, which lost 6 bases and 7 bases, there was a span of 16 bases. This CDR3 comprises 14 residues.

The chain recombines TRBV6-4 with TRBJ1-1, with 9 bases matching TRBD1. The CDR3 is made up of 13 amino acids. Germline assignment: CDR1 MRHNA and CDR2 SNTAGT. Trimming at V came to 5 bases and at J to 3 bases, leaving 1 base not matched to a gene. The CDR3, as DNA: TGTGCCAGCAGTCGACAGGGGGACACTGAAGCTTTCTTT. Translating it yields CASSRQGDTEAFF.

This rearrangement joins TRBV7-9 to TRBJ2-7; the match to TRBD2 covers 13 bases. The CDR3 has 16 amino acids. The germline gives CDR1 SEHNR, CDR2 FQNEAQ (reference sequence). V gave up 7 bases and J gave up 3 bases; unmatched junction bases: 9. In DNA, the CDR3 is TGTGCCAGCACCGGGACTAGCGGGGCCCCCCTCTACGAGCAGTACTTC. The encoded protein is CASTGTSGAPLYEQYF.

This chain joins TRBV2 and TRBJ2-1, with TRBD1 as a possible D gene (6 bases). The V gene lost 6 bases and the J gene lost 5 bases, with 11 bases spanning the gap. CDR1 is SNHLY, CDR2 FYNNEI, per germline. CDR3 size: 13 residues. CDR3 sequence: CASRAGQNNEQFF. CDR3 DNA sequence: TGTGCCAGCAGGGCAGGACAGAACAATGAGCAGTTCTTC.

This sequence joins TRBV10-2 and TRBJ2-7; unclear D gene. Germline CDR1 and CDR2: WSHSY and SAAADI. This CDR3 is 14 amino acids long. V was trimmed by 3 bases and J by 6 bases, leaving 15 bases between them. The CDR3, as DNA: TGCGCCAGCAGTGAACCGGGTAGCCAGAGCGAGCAGTACTTC. Translated: CASSEPGSQSEQYF.

The V gene is TRBV27, the J gene TRBJ2-6; 9 bases fit TRBD1. Germline CDR1 and CDR2: MNHEY and SMNVEV (reference sequence). J lost 2 bases, V lost 5 bases, and 10 bases had no gene match. The CDR3 loop spans 18 amino acids. Here the CDR3 reads CASSKTGTGLAGANVLTF. Here the CDR3 DNA reads TGTGCCAGCAGTAAAACCGGGACAGGGTTAGCTGGGGCCAACGTCCTGACTTTC.

This chain joins TRBV6-6 and TRBJ2-7, with no clear D. Trimming left V 2 bases short and J 2 bases short, with 10 bases between. The CDR3 is made up of 14 amino acids. The germline V gene encodes CDR1 MNHNY and CDR2 SVGAGI (reference sequence). CDR3 residues: CASSYEPGTYEQYF. The CDR3 coding sequence is TGTGCCAGCAGTTACGAGCCGGGTACCTACGAGCAGTACTTC.